This T cell receptor (beta chain) was captured in a study of blood T cell repertoires in COVID-19 (dated by TCRdb to 2020 to 2022). Describing the broader study: Collaborator samples came from the United States, Italy and Spain and covered acute and convalescent phases of COVID-19. The material from the prospective study consisted of cDNA or gDNA derived from T cells, B-cell-depleted T cells, or PBMCs. The dataset comprised deeply sampled blood TCRbeta repertoires from subjects exposed to, actively infected with, or recovered from COVID-19. The repertoires were made available in a free public database intended to serve as a resource for research on the immune response to SARS-CoV-2. The samples were drawn from the first 160 participants of the ongoing ImmuneRACE study and from 1,254 subjects provided by 6 global collaborators. Sample metadata almost always included a de-identified subject ID, COVID-19 status, age in years and sex. HLA class I and class II types, where available, came from metadata supplied by the sample provider rather than from assay-based typing. Here is what the overall study found, with its caveats: The amount of clinical and demographic metadata varied by source and participant and was provided uncurated.

Details on this clone: Its antigen remains undetermined. Base qualities are missing; no much larger clone stands one base away.

As encoded in the germline V gene (reference sequence), CDR1 is MNHNY while CDR2 is SVGAGI. The CDR3 spans 15 residues, from the cysteine through the phenylalanine. Only CDR3 DNA remains: 45 bases, in frame from the first base. V lost 5 bases and J lost 5 bases, and the count of bases not matched to a germline gene is 10. The immunoSEQ Assay, a bias-controlled multiplex PCR, was used to amplify TCRbeta CDR3 regions from genomic DNA. Regarding the original processing steps: Nucleated cell counts per sample were estimated from amplification of reference gene primers within the assay. To quantify the absolute abundance of each unique TCRbeta CDR3 rearrangement, sequence reads were collapsed and filtered. For each sample, productive Simpson clonality was calculated by taking the square root of Simpson's diversity index across productive rearrangements. TCRdb provides this immuneACCESS table in a form limited to in-frame rearrangements. Some clones are lacking; in checked studies, under half of them reflect an unresolved V gene, and why the rest are absent is not known. The V and J calls and the clone size are those of that table, but D and trimming were determined from the DNA. For this sample the table gives just over 300,000 clones, of which around nine tenths were detected only once. 1.8% of the sample belongs to the ten largest clones.

One collaborating source in Seattle enrolled patients during active infection and followed them longitudinally through the course of disease. The collaborating institutions used their own protocols to collect whole blood in K2EDTA tubes. For TCRbeta analysis, collaborators shipped samples in one of three forms: frozen whole blood, isolated PBMCs, or DNA extracted from either of those sample types. The material sequenced was peripheral blood. This clonotype was sampled from a woman aged 25 to 39 with COVID-19, enrolled during active disease. The chain links TRBV6-6 with TRBJ1-2; TRBD1 agrees with 8 junctional bases. The CDR3 protein is CASSVTSGGLYGYTF. The bases are TGTGCCAGCAGTGTCACCTCAGGGGGCCTTTATGGCTACACCTTC.